The 28 T cell receptor beta chains in this list originate from one sample, sequenced in a study of shared clonotypes between healthy human individuals. The table came from immunoSEQ multiplex PCR; TCRdb's copy has only in-frame clones and leaves some out. The repertoire holds about 680,000 clones, around three quarters seen once, with around 1.8% in the top ten. Sample: memory CD4+ T cells sorted from blood. Regarding subset: CD45RA-negative fraction. The receptors here all came from a woman in her twenties or thirties in good health.

The chain employs TRBV7-9 and TRBJ1-2; D unresolved. Germline V lookup: CDR1 SEHNR, CDR2 FQNEAQ (reference sequence). V dropped 4 bases and J dropped 2 bases, with 11 bases sitting between them. CDR3 length equals 14 residues. The CDR3 spells CASSSEASNYGYTF. CDR3 in DNA: TGTGCCAGCAGCTCAGAGGCGAGCAACTATGGCTACACCTTC.

The chain employs TRBV5-4 and TRBJ2-7; D could derive from TRBD1 or TRBD2 (5 bases each). V was shortened by 0 bases and J by 0 bases, with 13 bases between the two germline ends. The CDR3 totals 16 residues. Germline V gives CDR1 SGHNT, CDR2 YYREEE (reference sequence). CDR3 in DNA: TGTGCCAGCAGCTTGGGGGGGACGCAACCCTCCTACGAGCAGTACTTC. This encodes CASSLGGTQPSYEQYF.

V and J are TRBV5-1 and TRBJ2-1; 13 bases match TRBD2. The J segment lost 7 bases and the V segment lost 2 bases, leaving 12 bases of the junction unmatched. The CDR3 has 18 residues. Germline CDR1 reads SGHRS; CDR2 reads YFSETQ. CDR3 sequence reads: CASSFTPAGTSGINEQFF. The CDR3 nucleotides are TGCGCCAGCAGCTTCACGCCAGCCGGGACTAGCGGGATTAATGAGCAGTTCTTC. Combining the CDR3 with reference TRBV5-1 and TRBJ2-1 gives the whole variable domain KAGVTQTPRYLIKTRGQQVTLSCSPISGHRSVSWYQQTPGQGLQFLFEYFSETQRNKGNFPGRFSGRQFSNSRSEMNVSTLELGDSALYLCASSFTPAGTSGINEQFFGPGTRLTVL.

The chain links TRBV2 to TRBJ2-7, with TRBD1 as a possible D gene (5 bases). V shed 3 bases and J shed 5 bases, with 17 bases lying between them. The germline V gene has CDR1 SNHLY and CDR2 FYNNEI. CDR3 length: 15 residues. CDR3 DNA sequence: TGTGCCAGCAGTGATAGATTTTCCAGGGCCCACGAGCAGTACTTC. Its protein product is CASSDRFSRAHEQYF.

The V gene is TRBV15, the J gene TRBJ1-1; the D gene is possibly TRBD1 (5 bases). V lost 3 bases and J 4 bases, leaving 12 bases between the germline ends. The CDR3 covers 14 residues. From germline, CDR1 is LNHNV and CDR2 YYDKDF (reference sequence). DNA of the CDR3: TGTGCCACCAGCAGGGGGGAAGGACTCACTGAAGCTTTCTTT. Translated: CATSRGEGLTEAFF. Complete variable domain (other parts from reference TRBV15 and TRBJ1-1): DAMVIQNPRYQVTQFGKPVTLSCSQTLNHNVMYWYQQKSSQAPKLLFHYYDKDFNNEADTPDNFQSRRPNTSFCFLDIRSPGLGDTAMYLCATSRGEGLTEAFFGQGTRLTVV.

The V and J genes are TRBV7-2 and TRBJ2-5; TRBD2 matches at 12 bases. Unmatched junction bases numbered 8, after V lost 1 base and J lost 5 bases. The CDR3 is 17 amino acids. CDR1 SGHTA and CDR2 FQGNSA come from the germline V gene. The CDR3 loop reads CASSLGPSGRAGETQYF. The CDR3 nucleotides read TGTGCCAGCAGCTTAGGTCCTAGCGGGAGGGCCGGGGAGACCCAGTACTTC.

The chain carries TRBV19 and TRBJ1-4; possibly TRBD1 for D (6 bases). Germline CDR1 LNHDA, CDR2 SQIVND (reference sequence). CDR3 length: 15 residues. The V end lost 5 bases, the J end lost 7 bases, and 17 bases lay between the germline ends. CDR3 nucleotides: TGTGCCAGTAGTCTCGGACAGAGGGTCCCTGAAAAACTGTTTTTT. This gives the protein CASSLGQRVPEKLFF.

This clone was detected a few times. V gene TRBV7-2 combines with J gene TRBJ2-5; 12 bases agree with TRBD2. The CDR3 sequence is 14 residues long. Per the germline V gene, CDR1 is SGHTA and CDR2 is FQGNSA. V was clipped by 5 bases and J by 7 bases; unmatched bases: 5. For the CDR3, the DNA is TGTGCCAGCAGCGCCACTAGCGGGGGGCGGACCCAGTACTTC. This sequence encodes CASSATSGGRTQYF. Full variable domain (missing parts from reference TRBV7-2 and TRBJ2-5): GAGVSQSPSNKVTEKGKDVELRCDPISGHTALYWYRQSLGQGLEFLIYFQGNSAPDKSGLPSDRFSAERTGGSVSTLTIQRTQQEDSAVYLCASSATSGGRTQYFGPGTRLLVL.

This chain connects TRBV5-4 to TRBJ2-5, with 9 bases matching TRBD2. CDR3 length equals 16 residues. CDR1 and CDR2 (germline): SGHNT, YYREEE (reference sequence). V trimming: 7 bases; J trimming: 5 bases; junction bases outside the gene matches: 15. The CDR3 sequence is CASQRGGGVRRETQYF. CDR3 sequence (DNA): TGTGCCAGCCAGCGTGGCGGGGGGGTACGTAGGGAGACCCAGTACTTC.

V gene TRBV5-1 combines with J gene TRBJ2-6, with D possibly being TRBD1 (6 bases). Trimming pared 0 bases from V and 2 bases from J, leaving 15 bases between. The CDR3 runs to 18 residues. The germline gives CDR1 SGHRS, CDR2 YFSETQ. The CDR3 sequence is CASSLGNRVAAGANVLTF. CDR3 DNA: TGCGCCAGCAGCTTGGGGAACAGGGTGGCGGCTGGGGCCAACGTCCTGACTTTC.

This clone was seen only a few times. The V gene is TRBV7-9, the J gene TRBJ1-2; D perhaps matches TRBD1 (6 bases). V dropped 6 bases and J dropped 13 bases, with 21 bases sitting between them. CDR3 length: 13 amino acids. CDR1 and CDR2 from the germline V gene are SEHNR and FQNEAQ (reference sequence). CDR3 protein: CASSSSGQRTITF. The CDR3 coding sequence is TGTGCCAGCAGTTCTTCCGGACAGAGGACGATCACCTTC. The full variable domain, with the rest looked up from reference TRBV7-9 and TRBJ1-2, is DTGVSQNPRHKITKRGQNVTFRCDPISEHNRLYWYRQTLGQGPEFLTYFQNEAQLEKSRLLSDRFSAERPKGSFSTLEIQRTEQGDSAMYLCASSSSGQRTITFGSGTRLTVV.

This chain uses TRBV29-1 with TRBJ1-2; the D gene is possibly TRBD1 (5 bases). The CDR3 length is 15 residues. Per the germline V gene, CDR1 is SQVTM and CDR2 is ANQGSEA. V lost 5 bases, J lost 6 bases, and 22 bases lay in between. DNA of the CDR3: TGCAGCGTTACCTCCGGGACGGAGAAGATTCATGGCTACACCTTC. Its protein product is CSVTSGTEKIHGYTF. Using reference TRBV29-1 and TRBJ1-2 for the parts outside the CDR3, the full variable domain is SAVISQKPSRDICQRGTSLTIQCQVDSQVTMMFWYRQQPGQSLTLIATANQGSEATYESGFVIDKFPISRPNLTFSTLTVSNMSPEDSSIYLCSVTSGTEKIHGYTFGSGTRLTVV.

DNA of the CDR3: TGTGCCAGCAGCCCGGGCAGGGTCCTTTCCACAGATACGCAGTATTTT. It codes for CASSPGRVLSTDTQYF. The J gene is TRBJ2-3, the V gene TRBV5-4, with a weak D call TRBD1 (5 bases). Germline CDR1 SGHNT, CDR2 YYREEE (reference sequence). This CDR3 is built from 16 residues. Trimming removed 4 bases from V and 2 bases from J, with 17 bases in between.

The genes are TRBV7-6 and TRBJ2-1, with D perhaps TRBD2 (5 bases). Germline loops: CDR1 SGHVS, CDR2 FNYEAQ. The CDR3 has 17 amino acids. Trimming shortened V by 9 bases and J by 0 bases, and 21 bases separated the two germline ends. In nucleotides, the CDR3 is TGTGCCAGTTCCCGCAGTTCCTTAACTAGCTCCTACAATGAGCAGTTCTTC. It specifies CASSRSSLTSSYNEQFF.

This chain links TRBV19 with TRBJ1-5; weak D call: TRBD1 (5 bases). The V end lost 10 bases, the J end lost 3 bases, and 22 bases lay between the germline ends. Germline V gene sequence: CDR1 LNHDA, CDR2 SQIVND (reference sequence). This CDR3 region has 16 residues. CDR3 loop: CATQLSGKGVNQPQHF. In DNA, the CDR3 is TGTGCCACGCAGCTCAGTGGGAAAGGGGTCAATCAGCCCCAGCATTTT.

The chain's CDR3 is CASSDVGGGAGLGNTIYF. In DNA, the CDR3 is TGTGCCAGCAGTGATGTCGGGGGCGGGGCAGGCCTTGGAAACACCATATATTTT. The genes are TRBV2 and TRBJ1-3; TRBD1 is a possible D gene (6 bases). Germline lookup yields CDR1 SNHLY and CDR2 FYNNEI. V was pared by 3 bases and J by 3 bases, with 21 bases between. The CDR3 has 18 amino acids. Full variable domain (outside the CDR3, taken from reference TRBV2 and TRBJ1-3): EPEVTQTPSHQVTQMGQEVILRCVPISNHLYFYWYRQILGQKVEFLVSFYNNEISEKSEIFDDQFSVERPDGSNFTLKIRSTKLEDSAMYFCASSDVGGGAGLGNTIYFGEGSWLTVV.

The rearrangement uses TRBV5-1 and TRBJ2-2; D unresolved. V dropped 4 bases and J dropped 4 bases, with 11 bases sitting between them. The CDR3 covers 14 residues. CDR1 SGHRS and CDR2 YFSETQ come from the germline V gene. The CDR3 nucleotides are TGCGCCAGCAGCCCCAGGCGCCTCACCGGGGAGCTGTTTTTT. Amino acids: CASSPRRLTGELFF.

The chain has TRBV28 and TRBJ1-1, with TRBD1 as a possible D gene (5 bases). This CDR3 has 14 residues. Per germline, CDR1 MDHEN and CDR2 SYDVKM. The V end lost 5 bases, the J end lost 4 bases, and 14 bases lay between the germline ends. The CDR3 reads CASSPRGVITEAFF. CDR3 nucleotides: TGTGCCAGCAGTCCCCGGGGGGTGATCACTGAAGCTTTCTTT.

This chain uses TRBV6-1 with TRBJ1-2; a possible D gene is TRBD1 (5 bases). Trimming shortened V by 2 bases and J by 4 bases, and 8 bases separated the two germline ends. Germline-derived CDR1 and CDR2 are MNHNS and SASEGT. The CDR3 sequence is 13 residues long. In DNA form, the CDR3 reads TGTGCCAGCAGTGAATCGCAGGGCTATGGCTACACCTTC. Translated, it gives CASSESQGYGYTF.

This chain links TRBV18 with TRBJ2-5; 9 bases match TRBD1. This CDR3 is built from 13 residues. Trimming removed 6 bases from V and 2 bases from J; junction bases left unmatched: 1. CDR1 and CDR2 from the germline V gene are KGHSH and LQKENI. CDR3 nucleotides: TGTGCCAGCTCGGGGACAGGGCAAGAGACCCAGTACTTC. Amino acids: CASSGTGQETQYF.

This clone was observed a few times. The chain employs TRBV27 and TRBJ2-1, with no clear D. CDR3 length: 14 amino acids. CDR1 and CDR2 from the germline V gene are MNHEY and SMNVEV (reference sequence). V lost 8 bases, J lost 6 bases, and 17 bases lay in between. The CDR3 protein is CASSPLFVFNEQFF. The CDR3 region has the DNA TGTGCCAGCTCTCCACTCTTCGTGTTCAATGAGCAGTTCTTC.

The chain is built from TRBV5-4 and TRBJ2-1, with D tentatively TRBD2 (5 bases). The CDR3 length is 15 residues. In germline, CDR1 is SGHNT, CDR2 YYREEE (reference sequence). Trimming left V 6 bases short and J 9 bases short, with 22 bases between. CDR3 in DNA: TGTGCCAGCACCTCTGGAAGGAACCCCGAGGGTGAGCAGTTCTTC. Translation: CASTSGRNPEGEQFF. Together with reference TRBV5-4 and TRBJ2-1, the CDR3 gives the full variable domain: ETGVTQSPTHLIKTRGQQVTLRCSSQSGHNTVSWYQQALGQGPQFIFQYYREEENGRGNFPPRFSGLQFPNYSSELNVNALELDDSALYLCASTSGRNPEGEQFFGPGTRLTVL.

This chain joins TRBV9 and TRBJ2-7; D could derive from TRBD1 or TRBD2 (5 bases each). V was clipped by 0 bases and J by 2 bases, with 9 bases between them. The CDR3 has 14 residues. Germline-derived CDR1 and CDR2 are SGDLS and YYNGEE. The CDR3 DNA is TGTGCCAGCAGCGTAGCCTGGGACGCCTACGAGCAGTACTTC. It is translated as CASSVAWDAYEQYF.

The V gene is TRBV28, the J gene TRBJ1-5; tentative D call: TRBD1 (6 bases). V gave up 7 bases and J gave up 2 bases, with 12 bases separating them. CDR3 length equals 14 residues. CDR1 is MDHEN and CDR2 is SYDVKM in the germline V gene. The CDR3 sequence: CASNDPGGNQPQHF. For the CDR3, the DNA is TGTGCCAGCAACGACCCAGGGGGCAATCAGCCCCAGCATTTT.

V and J are TRBV5-1 and TRBJ2-7, with 8 bases identical to TRBD2. J lost 7 bases, V lost 0 bases, and 6 bases had no gene match. The CDR3 has 14 residues. The germline V gene encodes CDR1 SGHRS and CDR2 YFSETQ. CDR3 in amino acids: CASSLGLAREEQYF. The CDR3 DNA reads TGCGCCAGCAGCTTGGGACTAGCGCGTGAAGAGCAGTACTTC.

About this clone itself: Other DNA sequences in this sample translate to the same CDR3. The V and J genes are TRBV27 and TRBJ2-2; TRBD1 might be the D (6 bases). Germline V gene lookup returns CDR1 MNHEY and CDR2 SMNVEV (reference sequence). Trimming left V 2 bases short and J 3 bases short, with 7 bases between. CDR3 length: 14 residues. The CDR3 bases are TGTGCCAGCAGTTTACAGGGGTACACCGGGGAGCTGTTTTTT. Its protein product is CASSLQGYTGELFF.

The chain is built from TRBV30 and TRBJ1-5; TRBD1 aligns across 7 bases. The CDR3 consists of 16 residues. The germline gives CDR1 GTSNPN, CDR2 SVGIG (reference sequence). Trimming removed 1 base from V and 4 bases from J; junction bases left unmatched: 10. CDR3 residues: CAWSALGVQGNQPQHF. The CDR3, as DNA: TGTGCCTGGAGTGCCCTTGGGGTACAGGGGAATCAGCCCCAGCATTTT.

CDR3 residues: CASSVGGSYNEQFF. CDR3 in DNA: TGTGCCAGCAGCGTAGGCGGTTCCTACAATGAGCAGTTCTTC. The J gene is TRBJ2-1, the V gene TRBV9; no clear D. This CDR3 spans 14 amino acids. Germline V CDR1 and CDR2: SGDLS, YYNGEE. Between the trimmed V and J ends, which lost 0 bases and 1 base, there was a span of 5 bases.